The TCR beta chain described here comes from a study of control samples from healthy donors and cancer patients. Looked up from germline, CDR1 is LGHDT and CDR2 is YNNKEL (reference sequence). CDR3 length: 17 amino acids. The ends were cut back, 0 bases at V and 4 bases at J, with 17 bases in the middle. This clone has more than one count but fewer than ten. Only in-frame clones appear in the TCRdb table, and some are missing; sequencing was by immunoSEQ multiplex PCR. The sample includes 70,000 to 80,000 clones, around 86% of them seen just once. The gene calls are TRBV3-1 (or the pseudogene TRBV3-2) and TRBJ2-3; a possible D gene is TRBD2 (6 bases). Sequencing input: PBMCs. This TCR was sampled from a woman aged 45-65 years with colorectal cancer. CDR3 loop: CASSQDRGYLVADTQYF. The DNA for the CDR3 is TGTGCCAGCAGCCAAGATCGGGGGTACCTCGTTGCAGATACGCAGTATTTT.